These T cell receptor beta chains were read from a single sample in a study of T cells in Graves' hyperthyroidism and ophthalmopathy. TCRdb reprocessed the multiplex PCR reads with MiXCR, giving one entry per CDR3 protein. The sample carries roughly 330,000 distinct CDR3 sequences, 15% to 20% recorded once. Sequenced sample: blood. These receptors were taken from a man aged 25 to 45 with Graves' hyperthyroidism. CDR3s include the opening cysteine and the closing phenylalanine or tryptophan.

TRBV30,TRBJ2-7,CAWSSVVHEQYF
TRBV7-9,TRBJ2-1,CASSLGGSPNEQFF
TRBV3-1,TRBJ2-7,CASSQGSLTSYEQYF
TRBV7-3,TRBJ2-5,CASSLGSATQETQYF
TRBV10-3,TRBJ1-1,CAIREGQYAEAFF
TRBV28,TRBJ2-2,CASNPRWTGGGGELFF
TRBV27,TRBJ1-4,CASSPGQGLSLFF
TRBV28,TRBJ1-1,CASSTQGNTEAFF
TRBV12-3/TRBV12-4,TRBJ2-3,CASSPGGKGTDTQYF
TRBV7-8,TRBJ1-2,CASSLVKGGYGYTF